The rows below give T cell receptor beta chains drawn from one sample of a study of control samples from healthy donors and cancer patients. TCRdb keeps only in-frame clones here, not all; method: immunoSEQ multiplex PCR. This sample yields a few hundred thousand clones, of which around nine tenths are seen a single time; over 5.5% belongs to the top ten. The sample consisted of PBMCs. Receptors originate from a man aged 40-49 years with head and neck cancer. The CDR3 runs from the conserved cysteine through the conserved F or W. Part of the rows lack a size; the others show once, few, many or a class for expanded clones.

abundance: .
v_gene: TRBV3-1/TRBV3-2
j_gene: TRBJ2-3
CDR3aa: CASSQATGGGRTDTQYF

abundance: .
v_gene: TRBV6-4
j_gene: TRBJ1-4
CDR3aa: CASSGHGTNEKLFF

abundance: .
v_gene: TRBV15
j_gene: TRBJ2-5
CDR3aa: CATSRVGAQETQYF

abundance: .
v_gene: TRBV5-4
j_gene: TRBJ2-7
CDR3aa: CASSSYLGHGNEQYF

abundance: .
v_gene: TRBV6-5
j_gene: TRBJ1-2
CDR3aa: CASSPGTGGLYGYTF

abundance: few
v_gene: TRBV28
j_gene: TRBJ1-6
CDR3aa: CASESRTEGGSPLHF

abundance: .
v_gene: TRBV6-1
j_gene: TRBJ2-4
CDR3aa: CASSEEIAKNIQYF

abundance: .
v_gene: TRBV10-3
j_gene: TRBJ2-1
CDR3aa: CAIRGLAGNNEQFF

abundance: .
v_gene: TRBV7-9
j_gene: TRBJ2-1
CDR3aa: CASSLAALRRPSSYNEQFF

abundance: .
v_gene: TRBV30
j_gene: TRBJ1-6
CDR3aa: CAWSVSPNRDPAISYNSPLHF

abundance: .
v_gene: TRBV28
j_gene: TRBJ1-5
CDR3aa: CASSLNEEVKAQHF

abundance: .
v_gene: TRBV30
j_gene: TRBJ1-2
CDR3aa: CAWSVNESGGYTF

abundance: .
v_gene: TRBV6-4
j_gene: TRBJ2-2
CDR3aa: CASSPGTANTGELFF

abundance: .
v_gene: TRBV30
j_gene: TRBJ1-2
CDR3aa: CAWAWQGARSNYGYTF

abundance: once
v_gene: TRBV19
j_gene: TRBJ1-6
CDR3aa: CASSIDLSGTGKNSPLHF

abundance: .
v_gene: TRBV6-4
j_gene: TRBJ2-3
CDR3aa: CASSDSLARGDTQYF

abundance: .
v_gene: TRBV6-6
j_gene: TRBJ2-7
CDR3aa: CASRGLAAYEQYF

abundance: .
v_gene: TRBV5-4
j_gene: TRBJ2-1
CDR3aa: CASSLGSGTGPYNEQFF

abundance: .
v_gene: TRBV9
j_gene: TRBJ2-3
CDR3aa: CASSADRQGTDTQYF

abundance: .
v_gene: TRBV18
j_gene: TRBJ2-7
CDR3aa: CASSPTRDSTYEQYF

abundance: .
v_gene: TRBV12-3/TRBV12-4
j_gene: TRBJ1-1
CDR3aa: CASSPGGDTEAFF

abundance: .
v_gene: TRBV7-7
j_gene: TRBJ2-1
CDR3aa: CASSLSGGPGWDEQFF

abundance: .
v_gene: TRBV7-5
j_gene: TRBJ1-6
CDR3aa: CARSSRGQGGNLHSSPLHF

abundance: .
v_gene: TRBV27
j_gene: TRBJ2-1
CDR3aa: CASSRISSYNEQFF

abundance: .
v_gene: TRBV28
j_gene: TRBJ1-1
CDR3aa: CASSLRLGGNTEAFF

abundance: .
v_gene: TRBV29-1
j_gene: TRBJ1-5
CDR3aa: CSVGAGFNQPQHF

abundance: .
v_gene: TRBV5-1
j_gene: TRBJ2-2
CDR3aa: CASSLGTGPGELFF

abundance: .
v_gene: TRBV6-6
j_gene: TRBJ2-7
CDR3aa: CASSVSGHSNYEQYF

abundance: .
v_gene: TRBV3-1/TRBV3-2
j_gene: TRBJ2-2
CDR3aa: CASSQGGQGAFGELFF

abundance: .
v_gene: TRBV11-2
j_gene: TRBJ2-2
CDR3aa: CASGWTSGSPGELFF

abundance: once
v_gene: TRBV18
j_gene: TRBJ1-1
CDR3aa: CASSPERAEAFF

abundance: .
v_gene: TRBV15
j_gene: TRBJ1-5
CDR3aa: CATDRGSNQPQHF

abundance: .
v_gene: TRBV5-6
j_gene: TRBJ1-5
CDR3aa: CASSLRPQAGSQPQHF

abundance: .
v_gene: TRBV6-2/TRBV6-3
j_gene: TRBJ2-3
CDR3aa: CASSYLRDRGADTQYF

abundance: .
v_gene: TRBV28
j_gene: TRBJ2-5
CDR3aa: CASSFSRSETQYF